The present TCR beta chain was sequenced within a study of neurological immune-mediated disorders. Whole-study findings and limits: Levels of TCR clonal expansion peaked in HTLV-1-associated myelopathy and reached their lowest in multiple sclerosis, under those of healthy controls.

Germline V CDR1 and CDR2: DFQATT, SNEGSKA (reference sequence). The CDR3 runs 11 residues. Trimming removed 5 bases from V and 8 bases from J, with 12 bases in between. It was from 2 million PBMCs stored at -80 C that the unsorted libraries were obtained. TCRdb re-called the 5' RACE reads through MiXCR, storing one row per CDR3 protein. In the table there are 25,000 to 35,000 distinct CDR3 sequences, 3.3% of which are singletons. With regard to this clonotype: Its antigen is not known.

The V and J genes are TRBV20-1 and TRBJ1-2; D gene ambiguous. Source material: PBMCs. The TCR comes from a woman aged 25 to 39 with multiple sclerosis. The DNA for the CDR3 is TGCAGTGCTCCAACCCCTGGGGGCTACACCTTC. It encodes CSAPTPGGYTF.